This T cell receptor (beta chain) was captured by sequencing in a study of blood T cells in healthy people across ages. CDR1 and CDR2 (germline): SGHVS, FQNEAQ. The CDR3 sequence is 12 residues long. It was with a sample-barcoded 5' primer and a J-beta primer mix that a second PCR of about 6 to 12 cycles was run. TCRdb fed the 5' RACE reads into MiXCR, producing one record per CDR3 protein. Here the sample spans hundreds of thousands of distinct CDR3 sequences, roughly 49% being singletons. The sequenced sample was blood. The chain links TRBV7-8 to TRBJ2-1, with no clear D. The DNA matches TRBJ2-7 better at its end, which makes the J call doubtful. The TCR was taken from a woman in her sixties in good health. CDR3 region: CASSSPYNEQYF. Here the CDR3 DNA reads TGTGCCAGCAGCTCGCCTTACAATGAGCAGTACTTC.